This TCR beta chain was recovered during a study of cytomegalovirus exposure and HLA in healthy donors. About the research overall: From donors who were HLA-typed, an early data release held 80 million or so unique TCRs.

Regarding the study as a whole: Earlier analysis looked at TCR beta V segments, and most were productive about 87% or about 30% of the time. Many donors shared some public TCRs, even though most TCR sequences were rare. After further analysis at a later stage, 16,951 TCR beta sequences were associated with HLA alleles at 0.05 false discovery rate.

Germline lookup yields CDR1 MNHNS and CDR2 SASEGT. This CDR3 region has 13 residues. V lost 0 bases and J 6 bases, leaving 9 bases between the germline ends. As for this clone: As yet, its antigen is unknown.

The study ran its PCR with 60 Vbeta and 13 Jbeta primers. Clones were read by immunoSEQ multiplex PCR, and TCRdb kept only the in-frame ones, dropping some. Among about 160,000 clones listed, 70% to 80% were seen once. The receptor comes from a man aged 40-49 years in good health and CMV-seronegative. The rearrangement links TRBV6-1 to TRBJ2-7; D gene uncertain. Sequencing was done on a sample of PBMCs. This chain's CDR3 is CASSEAGRREQYF. For the CDR3, the DNA is TGTGCCAGCAGTGAAGCGGGCAGACGCGAGCAGTACTTC.